These T cell receptor beta chains were read from a single sample in a study of Ad26.COV2.S vaccination and SARS-CoV-2 variants. The method was immunoSEQ multiplex PCR; TCRdb's version includes in-frame clones alone and lacks a portion of them. The sample has about 350,000 clones, roughly 85% seen once. Material: peripheral blood, obtained in a trial of Ad26.COV2.S vaccine versus placebo. The receptors stem from a person aged 18-65 years who received the Ad26.COV2.S COVID-19 vaccine or a placebo. Each CDR3 is given with its conserved first and last residue. The D gene is left open where the match is weak. Clone size, where shown, is once, few, many, or a class for clones that have expanded.

NA | 14 | TRBJ2-7 | TRBV3-1/TRBV3-2 | NA | CASSARLDLYEQYF | TGTGCCAGCAGCGCCCGACTAGACCTCTACGAGCAGTACTTC
once | 13 | TRBJ1-1 | TRBV18 | TRBD1 | CASSQGAVTEAFF | TGTGCCAGCTCACAGGGGGCGGTCACTGAAGCTTTCTTT
NA | 17 | TRBJ1-2 | TRBV6-6 | TRBD1 | CASSPNWTGYLMSGYTF | TGTGCCAGCAGTCCGAACTGGACAGGGTACCTAATGTCTGGCTACACCTTC
many | 13 | TRBJ2-4 | TRBV3-1/TRBV3-2 | NA | CASSPGPRGIQYF | TGTGCCAGCAGCCCCGGGCCGCGGGGCATTCAGTACTTC
NA | 14 | TRBJ1-2 | TRBV28 | NA | CASSLSSGQYGYTF | TGTGCCAGCAGCCTGTCTTCGGGGCAGTATGGCTACACCTTC
NA | 15 | TRBJ2-2 | TRBV11-2 | TRBD1 | CASSFTGAAPLGLFF | TGTGCCAGCAGCTTTACAGGGGCCGCACCTCTCGGGCTGTTTTTT
NA | 16 | TRBJ2-7 | TRBV6-1 | TRBD2 | CASSEAGGFRIYEQYF | TGTGCCAGCAGTGAAGCGGGAGGGTTCAGGATTTACGAGCAGTACTTC
NA | 15 | TRBJ1-3 | TRBV30 | NA | CAWSISGRTGNTIYF | TGTGCCTGGTCCATTTCAGGGAGGACTGGAAACACCATATATTTT
NA | 13 | TRBJ2-7 | TRBV21-1 | NA | CASSNDRGSEQYF | TGTGCCAGCAGCAACGACAGGGGTTCCGAGCAGTACTTC
NA | 14 | TRBJ2-7 | TRBV29-1 | TRBD1 | CSVASRDSYYEQYF | TGCAGCGTTGCTAGCCGGGACAGCTACTACGAGCAGTACTTC
NA | 16 | TRBJ2-6 | TRBV4-3 | NA | CASSQDPGYGANVLTF | TGCGCCAGCAGCCAAGATCCGGGGTATGGGGCCAACGTCCTGACTTTC
NA | 15 | TRBJ2-1 | TRBV28 | TRBD2 | CASSAVNRGSNEQFF | TGTGCCAGCAGTGCCGTGAATCGCGGGAGCAATGAGCAGTTCTTC
many | 15 | TRBJ2-7 | TRBV19 | NA | CASSIGPLELNEQYF | TGTGCCAGTAGTATAGGACCCCTGGAGTTGAACGAGCAGTACTTC
once | 14 | TRBJ2-5 | TRBV5-1 | TRBD2 | CASSAGGYQETQYF | TGCGCCAGCAGCGCCGGGGGGTACCAAGAGACCCAGTACTTC
once | 15 | TRBJ1-4 | TRBV7-2 | TRBD1 | CASSLVGGAPEKLFF | TGTGCCAGCAGCTTAGTAGGGGGCGCCCCTGAAAAACTGTTTTTT
NA | 16 | TRBJ2-1 | TRBV4-1 | TRBD2 | CASSSTSGPSYNEQFF | TGCGCCAGCAGCTCAACTAGCGGACCAAGTTACAATGAGCAGTTCTTC
NA | 13 | TRBJ1-5 | TRBV6-2/TRBV6-3 | NA | CASSLDPRQPQHF | TGTGCCAGCAGCTTAGACCCCCGACAGCCCCAGCATTTT
few | 15 | TRBJ2-5 | TRBV5-1 | NA | CASTQLASIQETQYF | TGCGCCAGCACCCAACTAGCTTCTATCCAAGAGACCCAGTACTTC
NA | 14 | TRBJ2-7 | TRBV5-5 | NA | CASSLVGRIYEQYF | TGTGCCAGCAGCTTGGTCGGCCGGATCTACGAGCAGTACTTC
NA | 13 | TRBJ2-3 | TRBV7-2 | NA | CASSLVGTDTQYF | TGTGCCAGCAGCTTAGTCGGCACAGATACGCAGTATTTT
NA | 13 | TRBJ1-5 | TRBV29-1 | NA | CSVEWDSNQPQHF | TGCAGCGTTGAATGGGACAGCAATCAGCCCCAGCATTTT
NA | 16 | TRBJ1-2 | TRBV7-9 | NA | CASSARVEVQPGGYTF | TGTGCCAGCAGCGCACGGGTGGAGGTTCAGCCGGGGGGCTACACCTTC